These 11 T cell receptor beta chains were all obtained from the same sample, sequenced in a study of PD-1 blockade in classical Hodgkin lymphoma. As for time point: cycle 4 day 1 (C4D1), after more than five weeks of nivolumab. Every one of the patients relapsed after autologous stem cell transplantation (brentuximab vedotin exposure was variable). Libraries were prepared by immunoSEQ multiplex PCR; TCRdb keeps only in-frame clonotypes and omits some of them. This sample has over 50,000 clones; roughly 85% occur once, and the top ten carry around 8.1%. Sample: peripheral blood mononuclear cells (PBMCs), taken before the fourth cycle of nivolumab. The receptors were sampled from a human donor with classical Hodgkin lymphoma.

This chain uses TRBV6-6 with TRBJ1-4, with D perhaps matching TRBD1 (5 bases). Trimming stripped 4 bases from V and 3 bases from J, with 9 bases between. CDR1 is MNHNY and CDR2 is SVGAGI in the germline V gene (reference sequence). The CDR3 is 14 amino acids. CDR3 DNA sequence: TGTGCCAGCAGTTGGGCAGGGCCTAATGAAAAACTGTTTTTT. As protein: CASSWAGPNEKLFF.

The V call is TRBV6-5, the J call TRBJ2-2; 7 bases align to TRBD1. This CDR3 has 16 residues. The germline V gene has CDR1 MNHEY and CDR2 SVGAGI. V lost 0 bases, J lost 0 bases, and 1 base stayed unmatched. CDR3 region: CASSYSTGSNTGELFF. As DNA, the CDR3 is TGTGCCAGCAGTTACTCGACAGGGTCGAACACCGGGGAGCTGTTTTTT.

The table lists this clone with a few counts. The chain combines TRBV5-1 with TRBJ2-4, with D tentatively TRBD1 (5 bases). Looked up from germline, CDR1 is SGHRS and CDR2 is YFSETQ. V lost 0 bases, J lost 5 bases, and 6 bases lay in between. The CDR3 extends over 13 amino acids. The CDR3 nucleotides read TGCGCCAGCAGCTTGGGACAGCAAAACATTCAGTACTTC. The encoded protein is CASSLGQQNIQYF.

This rearrangement joins TRBV5-1 to TRBJ2-4; D may be TRBD1 (6 bases). The V and J ends lost 2 bases and 0 bases respectively, with 9 bases between them. This CDR3 region has 15 residues. Looked up from germline, CDR1 is SGHRS and CDR2 is YFSETQ. The CDR3 protein is CASSFLQGAKNIQYF. For the CDR3, the DNA is TGCGCCAGCAGCTTCCTACAGGGAGCCAAAAACATTCAGTACTTC.

The rearrangement uses TRBV5-1 and TRBJ1-5; D call uncertain. Germline V gene lookup returns CDR1 SGHRS and CDR2 YFSETQ. The ends were cut back, 4 bases at V and 5 bases at J, with 10 bases in the middle. The length of the CDR3 is 13 residues. The DNA for the CDR3 is TGCGCCAGCAGCCTCATGGATGATCAGCCCCAGCATTTT. It codes for CASSLMDDQPQHF.

The gene calls are TRBV7-9 and TRBJ2-1; D is ambiguous. CDR1 and CDR2 from the germline V gene are SEHNR and FQNEAQ (reference sequence). With 6 bases removed from V and 5 bases from J, the gap between germline ends came to 8 bases. The CDR3 spans 12 residues. The CDR3 loop reads CASRRVDNEQFF. Written as DNA, the CDR3 is TGTGCCAGCAGGCGTGTGGACAATGAGCAGTTCTTC.

J is TRBJ1-2 and V is TRBV5-1, with unresolved D. V was trimmed by 4 bases and J by 2 bases, leaving 12 bases between them. Germline V lookup: CDR1 SGHRS, CDR2 YFSETQ. The CDR3 has 14 residues. The CDR3 DNA is TGCGCCAGCAGCCGAGACCCGCAGAACTATGGCTACACCTTC. Encoded protein: CASSRDPQNYGYTF.

V usage is TRBV28 and J usage is TRBJ2-5, with 7 bases matching TRBD1. J gave up 1 base and V 5 bases, and 4 bases lay outside the gene matches. This CDR3 is built from 14 residues. Germline V lookup: CDR1 MDHEN, CDR2 SYDVKM. Here the CDR3 reads CASSIPGGQETQYF. The CDR3 bases are TGTGCCAGCAGTATACCAGGGGGCCAAGAGACCCAGTACTTC.

The rearrangement uses TRBV7-9 and TRBJ1-3, with TRBD1 matching 10 bases. Trimming removed 2 bases from V and 4 bases from J; junction bases left unmatched: 11. Germline CDR1 reads SEHNR; CDR2 reads FQNEAQ (reference sequence). The CDR3 is made up of 18 amino acids. CDR3 region: CASSLPGTGASLGNTIYF. CDR3 DNA sequence: TGTGCCAGCAGCTTACCCGGGACAGGGGCCTCTCTAGGAAACACCATATATTTT. The full variable domain, its missing parts supplied by reference TRBV7-9 and TRBJ1-3, is DTGVSQNPRHKITKRGQNVTFRCDPISEHNRLYWYRQTLGQGPEFLTYFQNEAQLEKSRLLSDRFSAERPKGSFSTLEIQRTEQGDSAMYLCASSLPGTGASLGNTIYFGEGSWLTVV.

The chain recombines TRBV19 with TRBJ2-5; 10 bases match TRBD1. V trimming: 6 bases; J trimming: 4 bases; junction bases outside the gene matches: 17. Germline CDR1 is LNHDA and CDR2 is SQIVND (reference sequence). This CDR3 has 18 amino acids. CDR3 sequence reads: CASSRVGTGEKGRETQYF. The CDR3 nucleotides are TGTGCCAGTAGCCGAGTCGGGACAGGGGAGAAGGGCCGAGAGACCCAGTACTTC.

This chain connects TRBV5-1 to TRBJ2-7; 7 positions match TRBD1. V shed 2 bases, J shed 6 bases, and the junction held 8 bases outside the gene matches. Germline V CDR1 and CDR2: SGHRS, YFSETQ. This CDR3 is 14 amino acids long. The CDR3 DNA sequence: TGCGCCAGCAGCTTCACAGGGGCGGAGGTCGAGCAGTACTTC. Amino acid sequence: CASSFTGAEVEQYF. Complete variable domain (other parts from reference TRBV5-1 and TRBJ2-7): KAGVTQTPRYLIKTRGQQVTLSCSPISGHRSVSWYQQTPGQGLQFLFEYFSETQRNKGNFPGRFSGRQFSNSRSEMNVSTLELGDSALYLCASSFTGAEVEQYFGPGTRLTVT.